The clone carrying this T cell receptor (beta chain) was counted a few times. The data were obtained in a study of response to subunit inactivated influenza vaccine. V lost 0 bases to trimming and J lost 4 bases, with 15 bases between them. Germline loops: CDR1 DFQATT, CDR2 SNEGSKA (reference sequence). CDR3 length: 15 residues. TCRdb analysed the RT-PCR reads with MiXCR anew, one entry per CDR3 protein. There are fewer than 600,000 distinct CDR3 sequences in the sample; around 7.7% occur only once, and less than 15% lies in the top ten. This specimen was PBMCs from blood, taken around 25 months after vaccination. The origin of this receptor is a man in his fifties or sixties who received an inactivated influenza vaccine. The chain is built from TRBV20-1 and TRBJ1-1; perhaps TRBD1 as D (5 bases). The CDR3 sequence is CSARDPPGLSTEAFF. In DNA form, the CDR3 reads TGCAGTGCTAGAGATCCGCCAGGGCTGAGCACTGAAGCTTTCTTT.